Below, one TCR beta chain is given with its context. This specimen comes from a study of cytomegalovirus exposure and HLA in healthy donors. The PCR had 60 Vbeta and 13 Jbeta primers. Profiling relied on immunoSEQ multiplex PCR, and the TCRdb table lists in-frame clones only, not all of them. The sample has 55,000 to 80,000 clones, around four fifths seen once. This cohort consisted of healthy bone marrow donors. The CDR3 sequence is 14 residues long. Germline V lookup: CDR1 GTSNPN, CDR2 SVGIG (reference sequence). Between the trimmed V and J ends, which lost 0 bases and 2 bases, there was a span of 8 bases.

The sequence was collected from a woman in her twenties or thirties in good health and CMV-seropositive. The chain couples TRBV30 to TRBJ2-1; D gene uncertain. Sequences were obtained from PBMCs. CDR3 sequence: CAWSVNYPYNEQFF. Here the CDR3 DNA reads TGTGCCTGGAGTGTTAACTATCCCTACAATGAGCAGTTCTTC. Filled out from reference TRBV30 and TRBJ2-1, the complete variable domain reads SQTIHQWPATLVQPVGSPLSLECTVEGTSNPNLYWYRQAAGRGLQLLFYSVGIGQISSEVPQNLSASRPQDRQFILSSKKLLLSDSGFYLCAWSVNYPYNEQFFGPGTRLTVL.